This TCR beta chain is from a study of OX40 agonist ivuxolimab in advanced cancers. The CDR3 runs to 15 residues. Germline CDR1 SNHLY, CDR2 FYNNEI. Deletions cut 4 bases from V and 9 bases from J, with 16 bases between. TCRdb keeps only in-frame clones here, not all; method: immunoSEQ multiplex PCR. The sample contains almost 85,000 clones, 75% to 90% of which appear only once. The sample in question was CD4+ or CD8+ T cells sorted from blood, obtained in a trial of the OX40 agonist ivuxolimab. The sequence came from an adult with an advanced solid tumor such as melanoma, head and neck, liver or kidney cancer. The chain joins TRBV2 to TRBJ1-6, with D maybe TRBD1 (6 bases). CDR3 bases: TGTGCCAGCAGTGTCATCAGGGGCACGGTTTCACCCCTCCACTTT. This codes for CASSVIRGTVSPLHF.